Each of the 24 T cell receptor beta chains below was sequenced from the same sample in a study of shared clonotypes between healthy human individuals. TCRdb's table, derived via immunoSEQ multiplex PCR, lists solely in-frame clones and lacks some. The sample holds 2 million to 2.5 million clones, approximately 93% seen once. Sequencing was done on a sample of naive CD4+ T cells from PBMCs. Subset given: CD45RA+ positively selected. Receptors originate from a man aged 18-30 years in good health. Some clones in this sample may be carry-over from other donors' samples.

The chain employs TRBV19 and TRBJ2-6; D remains unclear. The germline V gene has CDR1 LNHDA and CDR2 SQIVND (reference sequence). CDR3 length: 14 residues. The V end was cut by 5 bases, the J end by 1 base, with 6 bases between. The CDR3, as DNA: TGTGCCAGTAGTCCCGGGTCTGGGGCCAACGTCCTGACTTTC. Its translation: CASSPGSGANVLTF. The full variable domain, with the rest looked up from reference TRBV19 and TRBJ2-6, is DGGITQSPKYLFRKEGQNVTLSCEQNLNHDAMYWYRQDPGQGLRLIYYSQIVNDFQKGDIAEGYSVSREKKESFPLTVTSAQKNPTAFYLCASSPGSGANVLTFGAGSRLTVL.

The chain joins TRBV4-2 to TRBJ2-3, with 7 positions matching TRBD1. Trimming at V came to 0 bases and at J to 3 bases, leaving 12 bases not matched to a gene. The CDR3 covers 18 residues. Germline CDR1 is LGHNA and CDR2 is YNFKEQ. The CDR3 sequence is CASSQEWPATGETDTQYF. As DNA, the CDR3 is TGTGCCAGCAGCCAAGAGTGGCCAGCCACAGGGGAAACAGATACGCAGTATTTT.

This chain joins TRBV7-9 and TRBJ2-5, with D maybe TRBD2 (5 bases). This CDR3 spans 13 amino acids. The germline CDR1 and CDR2 sequences are SEHNR and FQNEAQ (reference sequence). Trimming took off 6 bases at V and 3 bases at J, with 11 bases between the two ends. The CDR3 reads CASRPGGKETQYF. In nucleotides, the CDR3 is TGTGCCAGCAGACCCGGAGGCAAAGAGACCCAGTACTTC.

The chain combines TRBV9 with TRBJ2-1, with 10 bases that match TRBD2. Trimming at V came to 0 bases and at J to 6 bases, leaving 3 bases not matched to a gene. Germline CDR1 SGDLS, CDR2 YYNGEE. The CDR3 contains 15 residues. The CDR3 sequence: CASSVVAGGGNEQFF. DNA for the CDR3: TGTGCCAGCAGCGTAGTAGCGGGGGGCGGCAATGAGCAGTTCTTC.

V usage is TRBV7-9 and J usage is TRBJ2-7, with D maybe TRBD2 (7 bases). Trimming took off 6 bases at V and 2 bases at J, with 20 bases between the two ends. Germline V gene lookup returns CDR1 SEHNR and CDR2 FQNEAQ (reference sequence). There are 16 residues in the CDR3. This chain's CDR3 is CASSSSHQGTTYEQYF. The CDR3 bases are TGTGCCAGCAGTTCATCCCACCAGGGGACTACCTACGAGCAGTACTTC.

The CDR3 sequence is CASSLLGAGVDTQYF. The CDR3 DNA reads as TGTGCCAGCAGCTTACTGGGGGCAGGGGTAGATACGCAGTATTTT. The chain recombines TRBV7-3 with TRBJ2-3, with TRBD1 as a possible D gene (6 bases). Germline V gives CDR1 SGHTA, CDR2 FQGTGA. With 2 bases removed from V and 5 bases from J, the gap between germline ends came to 14 bases. CDR3 length equals 15 residues.

This clone has only a few counts. The chain carries TRBV4-1 and TRBJ2-3, with 9 nucleotides matching TRBD2. CDR1 is MGHRA, CDR2 YSYEKL, per germline. The ends lost 5 bases at V and 1 base at J; junction bases unmatched: 7. CDR3 length: 16 amino acids. CDR3 sequence (DNA): TGCGCCAGCAGCTCAGGGGCGGGAGGGCGCACAGATACGCAGTATTTT. Amino acids: CASSSGAGGRTDTQYF.

The V call is TRBV19, the J call TRBJ2-3; 8 bases match TRBD2. The junction had 10 bases not matched to a gene; V was cut back by 6 bases and J by 2 bases. CDR1 and CDR2 from the germline V gene are LNHDA and SQIVND (reference sequence). The CDR3 covers 16 residues. The CDR3, as DNA: TGTGCCAGTAGCAAATACGGGAGGGGTCCCACAGATACGCAGTATTTT. It codes for CASSKYGRGPTDTQYF.

The chain uses TRBV28 and TRBJ2-5, with 7 bases lining up with TRBD2. Germline V gives CDR1 MDHEN, CDR2 SYDVKM. J lost 5 bases, V lost 5 bases, and 17 bases had no gene match. The CDR3 length is 17 residues. The CDR3 is CASSGTPLWGRDETQYF. The CDR3 coding sequence is TGTGCCAGCAGTGGAACCCCCCTATGGGGGAGGGATGAGACCCAGTACTTC.

The J gene is TRBJ1-6, the V gene TRBV30, with 7 positions matching TRBD1. The CDR3 contains 13 residues. With 1 base clipped from V and 9 bases from J, the junction kept 3 bases outside the gene matches. Per the germline V gene, CDR1 is GTSNPN and CDR2 is SVGIG (reference sequence). The CDR3 reads CAWSDRGGSPLHF. DNA for the CDR3: TGTGCCTGGAGTGACAGGGGCGGTTCACCCCTCCACTTT.

The chain carries TRBV18 and TRBJ1-1; D is perhaps TRBD1 (6 bases). The length of the CDR3 is 15 residues. Germline V lookup: CDR1 KGHSH, CDR2 LQKENI. Deletions cut 4 bases from V and 4 bases from J, with 16 bases between. The CDR3 DNA follows: TGTGCCAGCTCACAACAGGGTAATCGTGGCACTGAAGCTTTCTTT. Translation: CASSQQGNRGTEAFF.

This chain links TRBV5-1 with TRBJ1-5; D call uncertain. The length of the CDR3 is 15 residues. CDR1 SGHRS and CDR2 YFSETQ come from the germline V gene. Trimming took 4 bases from V and 0 from J, leaving 11 bases between them. The CDR3 coding sequence is TGCGCCAGCAGCCGCGTTGAGGATAGCAATCAGCCCCAGCATTTT. This translates into CASSRVEDSNQPQHF.

This clone appeared once. This chain links TRBV6-1 with TRBJ1-3; D is uncertain. Germline V gene lookup returns CDR1 MNHNS and CDR2 SASEGT. The CDR3 loop spans 13 amino acids. V lost 6 bases to trimming and J lost 0 bases, with 6 bases between them. The CDR3 DNA sequence: TGTGCCAGCAGGCTACACTCTGGAAACACCATATATTTT. It translates to CASRLHSGNTIYF.

The chain combines TRBV2 with TRBJ2-5, with TRBD1 matching 7 bases. The CDR3 length is 15 residues. Germline V gene lookup returns CDR1 SNHLY and CDR2 FYNNEI. V lost 4 bases to trimming and J lost 2 bases; unmatched junction nucleotides: 7. CDR3 in DNA: TGTGCCAGCAGTGCTATGACGGGACAGCAAGAGACCCAGTACTTC. Protein: CASSAMTGQQETQYF.

The V and J genes are TRBV28 and TRBJ1-2; D gene ambiguous. The CDR3 covers 13 residues. Trimming shortened V by 6 bases and J by 6 bases, and 14 bases separated the two germline ends. CDR1 is MDHEN and CDR2 is SYDVKM in the germline V gene. In DNA, the CDR3 is TGTGCCAGCAGGCGCGACAAGAGAGATGGCTACACCTTC. Amino acids: CASRRDKRDGYTF.

The V gene is TRBV5-5, the J gene TRBJ2-7; D is perhaps TRBD1 or TRBD2 (5 bases each). CDR1 is SGHKS, CDR2 YYEKEE, per germline (reference sequence). The V gene lost 4 bases and the J gene lost 2 bases, with 13 bases spanning the gap. The CDR3 extends over 14 amino acids. In DNA, the CDR3 is TGTGCCAGCAGCCCGGGGCAGGGTCCCTACGAGCAGTACTTC. This translates into CASSPGQGPYEQYF.

The chain employs TRBV2 and TRBJ2-5; D ambiguous. Trimming took 6 bases from V and 4 from J, leaving 12 bases between them. Germline assignment: CDR1 SNHLY and CDR2 FYNNEI. This CDR3 is 13 amino acids long. The CDR3 is CASSQLRRETQYF. The DNA of the CDR3 is TGTGCCAGCAGCCAGTTGAGGCGAGAGACCCAGTACTTC.

This chain connects TRBV28 to TRBJ2-2; no firm D call. This CDR3 spans 16 amino acids. CDR1 MDHEN and CDR2 SYDVKM come from the germline V gene. The V end was cut by 2 bases, the J end by 10 bases, with 20 bases between. The CDR3 here is CASSLRGPGPREELFF. CDR3 nucleotides: TGTGCCAGCAGTTTACGCGGTCCGGGCCCCCGCGAGGAGCTGTTTTTT.

The gene calls are TRBV4-2 and TRBJ2-3; 10 bases line up with TRBD1. CDR1 and CDR2 from the germline V gene are LGHNA and YNFKEQ. The J segment lost 0 bases and the V segment lost 4 bases, leaving 7 bases of the junction unmatched. The CDR3 is 17 residues long. CDR3 sequence reads: CASSLPGTGASTDTQYF. In DNA form, the CDR3 reads TGTGCCAGCAGCCTGCCCGGGACAGGGGCGAGCACAGATACGCAGTATTTT.

CDR3 DNA: TGTGCCAGTAGTTCCCTCAGGGCAGGGGAAGCTTTCTTT. Amino acid sequence: CASSSLRAGEAFF. The V gene is TRBV19, the J gene TRBJ1-1; TRBD1 might be the D (5 bases). The CDR3 sequence is 13 residues long. V lost 5 bases and J 8 bases, leaving 15 bases between the germline ends. Germline values: CDR1 LNHDA, CDR2 SQIVND (reference sequence).

The chain is built from TRBV5-1 and TRBJ2-7; TRBD1 matches 9 bases. The CDR3 is 14 residues long. Unmatched junction bases numbered 5, after V lost 4 bases and J lost 3 bases. CDR1 is SGHRS and CDR2 is YFSETQ in the germline V gene. CDR3 sequence reads: CASSVAGQGYEQYF. As DNA, the CDR3 is TGCGCCAGCAGCGTCGCGGGACAGGGCTACGAGCAGTACTTC.

As concerns this clone: Distinct nucleotide sequences in the sample also encode this CDR3. The rearrangement joins TRBV28 to TRBJ2-7; 7 bases line up with TRBD1. Germline V gives CDR1 MDHEN, CDR2 SYDVKM. The CDR3 runs to 12 residues. V lost 6 bases and J lost 2; bases outside the gene matches: 1. The CDR3 sequence: CASSQGAYEQYF. CDR3 DNA: TGTGCCAGCAGCCAGGGGGCCTACGAGCAGTACTTC. Using reference TRBV28 and TRBJ2-7 for the parts outside the CDR3, the full variable domain is DVKVTQSSRYLVKRTGEKVFLECVQDMDHENMFWYRQDPGLGLRLIYFSYDVKMKEKGDIPEGYSVSREKKERFSLILESASTNQTSMYLCASSQGAYEQYFGPGTRLTVT.

The V call is TRBV6-1, the J call TRBJ2-1, with 8 nucleotides matching TRBD2. Looked up from germline, CDR1 is MNHNS and CDR2 is SASEGT. There are 18 residues in the CDR3. The V segment lost 0 bases and the J segment 7 bases; nucleotides outside the gene matches: 14. CDR3 in DNA: TGTGCCAGCAGTGAAGCGACTCTACTAGCGGACACGCAAAATGAGCAGTTCTTC. Its translation is CASSEATLLADTQNEQFF.

In the case of this clone: This specimen includes other DNA sequences encoding the same CDR3. V gene TRBV5-1 combines with J gene TRBJ2-1; possible D gene TRBD1, 6 bases. Germline V gene lookup returns CDR1 SGHRS and CDR2 YFSETQ. The V and J ends lost 4 bases and 2 bases respectively, with 10 bases between them. This CDR3 is 14 amino acids long. CDR3 sequence: CASSLQGPYNEQFF. The CDR3 DNA reads TGCGCCAGCAGCCTACAGGGTCCCTACAATGAGCAGTTCTTC.